These T cell receptor beta chains were read from a single sample in a study of cytomegalovirus exposure and HLA in healthy donors. The assay was immunoSEQ multiplex PCR, and TCRdb's table has in-frame clones only and misses some. The data contain fewer than 130,000 clones, more than 70% of them singletons. The source material was PBMCs. The origin of the receptors is a woman aged 18-29 years in good health and CMV-seronegative. The CDR3 runs from the conserved cysteine through the conserved F or W. A D gene is named only where the DNA matches it firmly. Size is stated for part of the rows, as once, few or many counts, or as a class when the clone is expanded.

TRBV18,12,few,TRBJ1-1,-,CASSPANTEAFF,TGTGCCAGCTCACCGGCTAACACTGAAGCTTTCTTT
TRBV11-2,18,-,TRBJ2-1,TRBD2,CASSLETSGSFSYNEQFF,TGTGCCAGCAGCTTAGAGACTAGCGGATCCTTCTCCTACAATGAGCAGTTCTTC
TRBV5-6,15,-,TRBJ1-2,-,CASSTPLVRNYGYTF,TGTGCCAGCAGCACCCCGCTGGTCCGGAACTATGGCTACACCTTC
TRBV9,14,-,TRBJ2-1,TRBD2,CASSVTGGGNEQFF,TGTGCCAGCAGCGTAACGGGGGGAGGCAATGAGCAGTTCTTC
TRBV30,15,-,TRBJ1-4,TRBD1,CALLGTGEGGEKLFF,TGTGCCCTACTTGGGACAGGGGAAGGGGGTGAAAAACTGTTTTTT
TRBV29-1,23,-,TRBJ2-1,TRBD2,CSVDTDSWGRVVRSGGLYNEQFF,TGCAGCGTTGATACCGACTCTTGGGGGAGGGTCGTACGTAGCGGGGGCCTTTACAATGAGCAGTTCTTC
TRBV18,14,-,TRBJ1-1,-,CASSPGGGFTEAFF,TGTGCCAGCTCACCGGGGGGAGGCTTCACTGAAGCTTTCTTT
TRBV4-3,13,-,TRBJ2-7,-,CASSQRVSYEQYF,TGCGCCAGCAGCCAACGCGTGTCCTACGAGCAGTACTTC
TRBV25-1,13,-,TRBJ2-7,-,CASRQDNAYEQYF,TGTGCCAGCAGGCAGGACAATGCCTACGAGCAGTACTTC
TRBV29-1,16,-,TRBJ1-1,-,CSAPPWTASMNTEAFF,TGCAGCGCTCCGCCCTGGACAGCGAGCATGAACACTGAAGCTTTCTTT
TRBV18,14,-,TRBJ2-7,-,CASSPPERAYEQYF,TGTGCCAGCTCACCACCGGAGAGAGCTTACGAGCAGTACTTC
TRBV27,15,-,TRBJ2-1,TRBD2,CASSSLAGPYNEQFF,TGTGCCAGCAGTTCCCTAGCGGGTCCCTACAATGAGCAGTTCTTC
TRBV4-3,12,-,TRBJ2-1,-,CASSQGMNEQFF,TGCGCCAGCAGCCAAGGTATGAATGAGCAGTTCTTC
TRBV7-6,14,-,TRBJ2-7,-,CASSLAVAPWEQYF,TGTGCCAGCAGCTTAGCAGTGGCACCCTGGGAGCAGTACTTC
TRBV23-1,16,-,TRBJ1-6,TRBD1,CASSGTGSSYNSPLHF,TGCGCCAGCAGTGGGACAGGGAGCTCCTATAATTCACCCCTCCACTTT
TRBV13,17,-,TRBJ2-3,TRBD2,CASSLEPTSGSTDTQYF,TGTGCCAGCAGCTTAGAACCGACTAGCGGCAGCACAGATACGCAGTATTTT
TRBV9,15,-,TRBJ2-7,TRBD2,CASSGGAGFSYEQYF,TGTGCCAGCAGCGGAGGAGCGGGGTTCTCCTACGAGCAGTACTTC
TRBV28,18,few,TRBJ1-1,TRBD1,CASSSPTGGGKMNTEAFF,TGTGCCAGCAGTTCCCCTACAGGGGGCGGCAAGATGAACACTGAAGCTTTCTTT
TRBV7-3,15,-,TRBJ2-5,TRBD2,CASSFWTSGKETQYF,TGTGCCAGCAGCTTCTGGACTAGCGGGAAGGAGACCCAGTACTTC
TRBV7-9,15,-,TRBJ2-2,TRBD2,CASCPSRGDTGELFF,TGTGCCAGCTGCCCTTCTCGGGGGGACACCGGGGAGCTGTTTTTT
TRBV28,13,-,TRBJ2-7,-,CASTLSSHYEQYF,TGTGCCAGCACTCTATCGAGCCACTACGAGCAGTACTTC
TRBV5-6,16,-,TRBJ2-7,TRBD2,CASSFRLATHPDEQYF,TGTGCCAGCAGCTTTAGACTAGCGACTCATCCCGACGAGCAGTACTTC
TRBV7-2,16,-,TRBJ2-7,-,CASSPVRLISGYEQYF,TGTGCCAGCAGCCCCGTCAGACTCATTAGTGGCTACGAGCAGTACTTC
TRBV10-1,13,-,TRBJ1-1,-,CASSEEVNTEAFF,TGCGCCAGCAGTGAAGAGGTGAACACTGAAGCTTTCTTT
TRBV4-2,15,-,TRBJ1-1,TRBD1,CASSQVQGENTEAFF,TGTGCCAGCAGCCAAGTACAGGGGGAGAACACTGAAGCTTTCTTT
TRBV6-1,13,-,TRBJ1-4,-,CASSVQLNEKLFF,TGTGCCAGCAGTGTACAGCTTAATGAAAAACTGTTTTTT
TRBV28,17,-,TRBJ1-1,-,CASSPPGLIIGDTEAFF,TGTGCCAGCAGTCCGCCGGGACTTATAATCGGCGACACTGAAGCTTTCTTT
TRBV28,14,once,TRBJ2-7,TRBD2,CASSLAGGSYEQYF,TGTGCCAGCAGTTTGGCGGGAGGGTCCTACGAGCAGTACTTC
TRBV7-2,14,-,TRBJ2-3,-,CASSLPGTPDTQYF,TGTGCCAGCAGCCTGCCTGGCACCCCAGATACGCAGTATTTT
TRBV28,15,-,TRBJ1-1,-,CASSSSLDGFTEAFF,TGTGCCAGCAGTTCCTCGCTAGACGGATTCACTGAAGCTTTCTTT
TRBV7-9,13,once,TRBJ1-1,TRBD1,CASSLAGQGDAFF,TGTGCCAGCAGCTTAGCGGGACAGGGAGACGCTTTCTTT
TRBV9,18,-,TRBJ2-3,TRBD2,CASSVSNGGALFPDTQYF,TGTGCCAGCAGCGTATCTAACGGGGGGGCATTATTCCCAGATACGCAGTATTTT
TRBV2,12,-,TRBJ1-3,-,CAGRVSGNTIYF,TGTGCCGGCCGGGTCTCTGGAAACACCATATATTTT
TRBV7-3,14,once,TRBJ1-1,-,CASSLTGGLTEAFF,TGTGCCAGCAGCTTAACAGGAGGGCTGACTGAAGCTTTCTTT
TRBV28,12,-,TRBJ1-5,-,CATSELNQPQHF,TGTGCCACCTCGGAGCTCAATCAGCCCCAGCATTTT
TRBV5-6,15,-,TRBJ1-3,TRBD1,CASSTGTASGNTIYF,TGTGCCAGCAGCACGGGGACAGCCTCTGGAAACACCATATATTTT
TRBV7-9,14,-,TRBJ1-2,TRBD1,CASSLGQGRSGYTF,TGTGCCAGCAGCTTAGGACAGGGTCGGAGTGGCTACACCTTC
TRBV7-2,17,-,TRBJ2-7,TRBD2,CASSLFTSGSYTYEQYF,TGTGCCAGCAGCCTATTCACTAGCGGGAGTTATACCTACGAGCAGTACTTC
TRBV5-6,14,-,TRBJ1-1,-,CASSLRGIGTEAFF,TGTGCCAGCAGCTTGAGAGGTATCGGAACTGAAGCTTTCTTT
TRBV7-9,15,-,TRBJ1-4,TRBD1,CASSSRDRGNEKLFF,TGTGCCAGCAGCTCAAGGGACAGGGGTAATGAAAAACTGTTTTTT
TRBV28,12,once,TRBJ1-5,-,CASTGSNQPQHF,TGTGCCAGCACAGGTAGCAATCAGCCCCAGCATTTT
TRBV9,17,-,TRBJ2-1,-,CASSVGAAGANYNEQFF,TGTGCCAGCAGCGTAGGAGCGGCGGGGGCGAATTACAATGAGCAGTTCTTC
TRBV9,17,-,TRBJ2-2,-,CASSVDLGRGRTGELFF,TGTGCCAGCAGCGTAGACTTGGGGCGGGGTCGCACCGGGGAGCTGTTTTTT
TRBV11-2,18,-,TRBJ2-3,TRBD2,CASSPGTSGGRSTDTQYF,TGTGCCAGCAGCCCGGGGACTAGCGGGGGCCGTAGCACAGATACGCAGTATTTT
TRBV28,14,-,TRBJ1-1,-,CASSLGLTNTEAFF,TGTGCCAGCAGTTTAGGACTTACGAACACTGAAGCTTTCTTT
TRBV4-3,18,-,TRBJ2-2,TRBD1,CASSQPDDRGTNTGELFF,TGCGCCAGCAGCCAACCGGACGACAGGGGTACGAACACCGGGGAGCTGTTTTTT
TRBV19,13,-,TRBJ1-2,TRBD1,CASSETGLNGYTF,TGTGCCAGTAGTGAGACAGGGTTGAATGGCTACACCTTC
TRBV30,14,-,TRBJ2-7,TRBD2,CAWIAGTSGHEQYF,TGTGCCTGGATTGCCGGGACTAGCGGGCACGAGCAGTACTTC
TRBV5-1,16,-,TRBJ2-3,TRBD2,CASSWGTSGSADTQYF,TGCGCCAGCAGCTGGGGGACTAGCGGGAGCGCAGATACGCAGTATTTT
TRBV5-1,13,once,TRBJ2-7,TRBD1,CASSFTGGSEQYF,TGCGCCAGCAGCTTCACAGGGGGAAGCGAGCAGTACTTC
TRBV29-1,17,-,TRBJ2-2,TRBD2,CSVVGAGESAGRGELFF,TGCAGCGTTGTGGGAGCGGGAGAGTCCGCCGGGAGGGGGGAGCTGTTTTTT
TRBV28,17,-,TRBJ2-6,-,CASTEETGWSGANVLTF,TGTGCCAGCACCGAAGAGACAGGTTGGTCTGGGGCCAACGTCCTGACTTTC
TRBV5-1,15,-,TRBJ2-5,TRBD1,CASSQKLTGEETQYF,TGCGCCAGCAGCCAAAAATTGACAGGGGAAGAGACCCAGTACTTC
TRBV7-2,14,-,TRBJ2-1,-,CASSFGGRNNEQFF,TGTGCCAGCAGCTTCGGTGGGCGAAACAATGAGCAGTTCTTC